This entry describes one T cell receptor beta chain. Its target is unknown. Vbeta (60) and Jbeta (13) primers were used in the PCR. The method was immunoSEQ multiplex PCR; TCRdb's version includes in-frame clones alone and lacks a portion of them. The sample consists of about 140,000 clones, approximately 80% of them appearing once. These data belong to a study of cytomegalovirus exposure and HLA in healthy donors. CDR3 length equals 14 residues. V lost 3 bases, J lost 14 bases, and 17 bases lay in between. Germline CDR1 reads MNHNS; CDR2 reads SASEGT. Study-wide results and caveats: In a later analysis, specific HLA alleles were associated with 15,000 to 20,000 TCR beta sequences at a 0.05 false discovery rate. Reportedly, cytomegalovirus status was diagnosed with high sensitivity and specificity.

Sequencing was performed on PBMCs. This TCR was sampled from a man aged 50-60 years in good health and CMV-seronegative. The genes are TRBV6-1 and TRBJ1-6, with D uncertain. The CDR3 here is CASSEAQSALTLHF. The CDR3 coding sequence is TGTGCCAGCAGTGAGGCTCAAAGCGCTTTGACCCTCCACTTT.